This T cell receptor beta chain was sequenced for a study of Graves' ophthalmopathy and Graves' hyperthyroidism. Study background: Ophthalmopathy not arising within 18 months of follow-up defined hyperthyroidism as stable.

The diagnosis was founded upon clinical symptoms, serum thyroxine, TRAb, thyroid ultrasound and orbital computed tomography. Whole-study findings and limits: As the model predicted ophthalmopathy progression, it achieved a sensitivity of about 71% and a specificity of roughly 73%. Detected in blood as well were most expanded thyroid clonotypes with frequency above 0.001.

This clonotype was seen at least ten times. Its antigen is unidentified. The study amplified TCR beta CDR3 regions using RNA transcripts. After a first-round RT-PCR with HTBI primers, a second-round multiplex PCR was run. TCRdb re-analysed the multiplex PCR reads in MiXCR, keeping a single row per CDR3 protein. Among over a million distinct CDR3 sequences, around a third were seen once, and the ten largest hold 11%. This CDR3 is 11 amino acids long. Germline assignment: CDR1 SQVTM and CDR2 ANQGSEA. Trimming removed 6 bases from V and 6 bases from J, with 8 bases in between. This TCR derives from an adult man with Graves' hyperthyroidism. V and J are TRBV29-1 and TRBJ2-2; D call uncertain. Sequences were obtained from peripheral blood or thyroid tissue (not recorded which). CDR3 region: CSVAIPGELFF. The CDR3 nucleotides read TGCAGCGTGGCGATCCCCGGGGAGCTGTTTTTT.